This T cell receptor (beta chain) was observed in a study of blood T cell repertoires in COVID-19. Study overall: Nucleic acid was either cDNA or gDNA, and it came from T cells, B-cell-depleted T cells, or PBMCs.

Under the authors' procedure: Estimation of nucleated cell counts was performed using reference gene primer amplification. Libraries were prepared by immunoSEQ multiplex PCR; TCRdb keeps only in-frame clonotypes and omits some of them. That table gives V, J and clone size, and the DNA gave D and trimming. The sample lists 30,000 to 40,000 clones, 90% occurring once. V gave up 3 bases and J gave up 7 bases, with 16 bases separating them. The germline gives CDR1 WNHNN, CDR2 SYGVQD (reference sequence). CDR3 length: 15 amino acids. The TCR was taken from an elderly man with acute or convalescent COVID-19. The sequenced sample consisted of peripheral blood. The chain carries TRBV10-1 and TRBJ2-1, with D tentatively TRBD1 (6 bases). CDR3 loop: CASSDPRGFGNEQFF. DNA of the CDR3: TGCGCCAGCAGTGACCCCAGGGGTTTCGGGAATGAGCAGTTCTTC.